A selection of T cell receptor beta chains follows, all from one sample in a study of a mutant IDH1 vaccine in newly diagnosed glioma. The antigens of these receptors remain unknown. TCRdb's table, derived via immunoSEQ multiplex PCR, lists solely in-frame clones and lacks some. This sample carries about 39,000 clones, about 80% of them seen once, and the ten largest clones take about 14%. The input for sequencing was peripheral blood mononuclear cells (PBMCs), taken from a glioma patient whose treatment included an IDH1 peptide vaccine. The receptor set was obtained from a woman between 25 and 40 years old with glioma. Some clones in this sample may be carry-over from other donors' samples. Both conserved end residues are part of each CDR3. The D gene is left open where the match is weak. A row's size may be missing; if present it is once, few, many or a size class.

cdr3_aa cdr3_nt v_call d_call j_call clone_size
CASSRLAQGGNEQFF TGTGCCAGCAGCCGTCTAGCTCAGGGGGGGAATGAGCAGTTCTTC TRBV7-9 . TRBJ2-1 .
CASSKGTTYEQYF TGTGCCAGTAGTAAGGGGACGACCTACGAGCAGTACTTC TRBV19 . TRBJ2-7 .
CASSVAYRLAGGPGTGELFF TGTGCCAGCAGCGTAGCGTATCGGCTAGCGGGAGGGCCGGGCACCGGGGAGCTGTTTTTT TRBV9 TRBD2 TRBJ2-2 .
CASSLRGQGYSYEQYF TGTGCCAGCAGCCTTCGTGGGCAGGGATACTCCTACGAGCAGTACTTC TRBV14 . TRBJ2-7 .
CASSPVPLTTYEQYF TGTGCCAGCTCACCGGTCCCACTAACTACCTACGAGCAGTACTTC TRBV18 . TRBJ2-7 .
CAISQGANQPQHF TGTGCCATTTCTCAGGGGGCGAATCAGCCCCAGCATTTT TRBV10-3 TRBD1 TRBJ1-5 .
CASSSGRSRTEAFF TGTGCCAGCAGTTCAGGCCGGTCGAGAACTGAAGCTTTCTTT TRBV6-5 . TRBJ1-1 .
CASSLGKGLARTDTQYF TGTGCCAGCAGCTTGGGTAAGGGACTAGCCCGCACAGATACGCAGTATTTT TRBV5-4 TRBD2 TRBJ2-3 .
CASSASVNTEAFF TGTGCCAGTAGTGCCTCAGTGAACACTGAAGCTTTCTTT TRBV19 . TRBJ1-1 .
CASSQPTGGAKTGELFF TGCGCCAGCAGCCAACCCACAGGGGGCGCGAAGACCGGGGAGCTGTTTTTT TRBV4-1 TRBD1 TRBJ2-2 .
CASSLAGSYNEQFF TGTGCCAGCAGCTTGGCAGGCTCCTACAATGAGCAGTTCTTC TRBV5-6 . TRBJ2-1 once
CASSFRDRPNHTF TGTGCCAGCAGTTTCAGGGACAGGCCTAACCACACCTTC TRBV28 TRBD1 TRBJ1-2 .
CASSSLQGGRGYTF TGTGCCAGTAGTAGCCTCCAGGGAGGACGGGGCTACACCTTC TRBV19 . TRBJ1-2 .
CASSPSTPGTEAFF TGTGCCAGCTCTCCCAGCACCCCGGGGACTGAAGCTTTCTTT TRBV18 . TRBJ1-1 .
CASGGIGEAVGELFF TGTGCCAGCGGGGGTATCGGGGAGGCGGTCGGGGAGCTGTTTTTT TRBV28 . TRBJ2-2 .
CASSPREGHEQYF TGTGCCAGCAGCCCAAGGGAGGGCCACGAGCAGTACTTC TRBV7-6 TRBD2 TRBJ2-7 .
CASSFTGAPNQPQHF TGTGCCAGCAGTTTCACGGGGGCCCCCAATCAGCCCCAGCATTTT TRBV27 . TRBJ1-5 .
CASSPPLSRGNNEKLFF TGTGCCAGCAGTCCGCCCCTTAGCCGGGGCAATAATGAAAAACTGTTTTTT TRBV28 . TRBJ1-4 .
CASSQDRWQGSRPYEQYF TGCGCCAGCAGCCAAGATAGGTGGCAGGGGTCTCGACCCTACGAGCAGTACTTC TRBV4-1 . TRBJ2-7 .
CASSLTSRKTEAFF TGTGCCAGCAGCCTCACTTCGCGAAAGACTGAAGCTTTCTTT TRBV6-1 . TRBJ1-1 .
CASSLGGDEKKLFF TGTGCCAGCAGTTTAGGAGGGGACGAAAAAAAACTGTTTTTT TRBV27 . TRBJ1-4 .
CAWSVLGEEGYGYTF TGTGCCTGGAGTGTTTTAGGGGAAGAAGGCTATGGCTACACCTTC TRBV30 . TRBJ1-2 .
CASSDQGSVEFF TGTGCCAGCAGTGATCAGGGATCCGTCGAGTTCTTC TRBV2 . TRBJ2-1 .
CSVGTAGTNEKLFF TGCAGCGTTGGGACAGCGGGCACTAATGAAAAACTGTTTTTT TRBV29-1 . TRBJ1-4 .
CASSLFWQRSEAFF TGTGCCAGCAGCTTATTTTGGCAACGGTCTGAAGCTTTCTTT TRBV7-2 . TRBJ1-1 .
CASSLGLAGAGTDTQYF TGCGCCAGCAGCTTGGGCCTAGCGGGAGCAGGCACAGATACGCAGTATTTT TRBV5-1 TRBD2 TRBJ2-3 .
CASSLRTGGTSTNEKLFF TGCGCCAGCAGCCTCCGGACAGGGGGCACCTCAACTAATGAAAAACTGTTTTTT TRBV5-1 TRBD1 TRBJ1-4 few
CASSPDSNYGYTF TGTGCCAGCTCTCCGGACAGCAACTATGGCTACACCTTC TRBV18 . TRBJ1-2 .
CASSLDSVGTPNTEAFF TGTGCCAGCAGCTTAGATTCCGTCGGTACCCCAAACACTGAAGCTTTCTTT TRBV11-3 . TRBJ1-1 few
CASSFSGRAGNEQFF TGTGCCAGCAGCTTTAGCGGGAGGGCCGGGAATGAGCAGTTCTTC TRBV13 TRBD2 TRBJ2-1 .
CASRRDSWGTGELFF TGTGCCAGCAGGCGGGACAGTTGGGGTACCGGGGAGCTGTTTTTT TRBV5-4 . TRBJ2-2 .
CASSTGTGGTNYGYTF TGTGCCAGCAGCACCGGGACAGGGGGGACTAACTATGGCTACACCTTC TRBV9 TRBD1 TRBJ1-2 once
CASSLLDYDDTQYF TGTGCCAGCAGCTTGCTAGATTATGACGATACGCAGTATTTT TRBV5-6 . TRBJ2-3 .
CATPREQYF TGTGCCACCCCGAGGGAGCAGTACTTC TRBV15 . TRBJ2-7 .
CASSAQGVDYGYTF TGTGCCAGCAGCGCTCAGGGGGTTGACTATGGCTACACCTTC TRBV6-1 TRBD1 TRBJ1-2 .
CASSSGGAGGTEAFF TGTGCCAGCAGCTCAGGGGGCGCCGGGGGCACTGAAGCTTTCTTT TRBV7-9 TRBD1 TRBJ1-1 .
CASSRGVEQYF TGTGCCAGCAGCCGCGGGGTCGAGCAGTACTTC TRBV7-9 . TRBJ2-7 few
CASGRGGDGSNEQFF TGTGCCAGCGGTAGAGGCGGGGACGGCTCCAATGAGCAGTTCTTC TRBV6-5 . TRBJ2-1 .
CATSRGSNEQFF TGTGCCACCAGCAGAGGGTCTAATGAGCAGTTCTTC TRBV15 . TRBJ2-1 .
CASSPRDSYEQYF TGTGCCAGCAGCCCACGGGACAGCTACGAGCAGTACTTC TRBV13 TRBD1 TRBJ2-7 .
CASSFRRGKYF TGTGCCAGCAGTTTCCGTAGGGGCAAGTATTTT TRBV28 . TRBJ2-3 .
CASSLVSSTEAFF TGTGCCAGCAGCTTAGTGAGTTCAACTGAAGCTTTCTTT TRBV7-2 . TRBJ1-1 .